A selection of T cell receptor beta chains follows, all from one sample in a study of blood T cell repertoires in COVID-19. Assay: immunoSEQ multiplex PCR; the TCRdb copy retains only in-frame clones and omits some. The data show hundreds of thousands of clones, 80% to 90% seen once. The source material was peripheral blood. The receptors come from a middle-aged woman who had recovered from COVID-19. CDR3s include the opening cysteine and the closing phenylalanine or tryptophan. Each record gives: D gene, V gene, clone size, J gene, CDR3 DNA, CDR3 protein. D genes are given only for firm matches. Rows give clone size only sometimes, using once, few, many, or a class for an expanded clone.

NA,TRBV4-3,NA,TRBJ1-6,TGCGCCAGCAGCCAAGCCCAGGACAGATACAGCTCCTATAATTCACCCCTCCACTTT,CASSQAQDRYSSYNSPLHF
NA,TRBV30,NA,TRBJ2-5,TGTGCCTGGGCAGGAGGGCGGGGGCCCGCAGAGACCCAGTACTTC,CAWAGGRGPAETQYF
NA,TRBV4-1,NA,TRBJ1-5,TGCGCCAGCAGCCAAGATCTATCGGACTATCGAAGCAATCAGCCCCAGCATTTT,CASSQDLSDYRSNQPQHF
NA,TRBV10-3,NA,TRBJ2-3,TGTGCCATCAAGGAGACTAGCACAGATACGCAGTATTTT,CAIKETSTDTQYF
TRBD1,TRBV5-4,NA,TRBJ1-1,TGTGCCAGCAGACTCACAGGGGGCAGGACTGAAGCTTTCTTT,CASRLTGGRTEAFF
NA,TRBV11-2,NA,TRBJ2-1,TGTGCCAGCAGCTTACCGACCGGGACTCAATATGAGCAGTTCTTC,CASSLPTGTQYEQFF
NA,TRBV11-3,NA,TRBJ2-1,TGTGCCAGCAGCCCCGGAGGTTATACGTCCTACAATGAGCAGTTCTTC,CASSPGGYTSYNEQFF
TRBD1,TRBV5-1,NA,TRBJ2-7,TGCGCCAGCAGCTCCGGGACAGTCCTCTACGAGCAGTACTTC,CASSSGTVLYEQYF
TRBD1,TRBV2,NA,TRBJ1-5,TGTGCCAGCAATCCGGGACAGGGGGTAACGTGGCCCCAGCATTTT,CASNPGQGVTWPQHF
TRBD1,TRBV19,once,TRBJ1-2,TGTGCCAGTAGTGCAGGGGGCCATGGCTACACCTTC,CASSAGGHGYTF
TRBD1,TRBV30,NA,TRBJ1-2,TGTGCCTGGAGTGGTGGACAGGGGAATTCGTTATACTATGGCTACACCTTC,CAWSGGQGNSLYYGYTF
NA,TRBV15,NA,TRBJ1-1,TGTGCCACCAGCAGAGATCGTGTGAAGACAGCCACTGAAGCTTTCTTT,CATSRDRVKTATEAFF
NA,TRBV10-3,NA,TRBJ1-2,TGTGCCATCAACGAAGAGCCGAGCAGGGAGGCTAACTATGGCTACACCTTC,CAINEEPSREANYGYTF
NA,TRBV11-3,NA,TRBJ2-1,TGTGCCAGCAGCTTATCAGGGGGGACCTACAATGAGCAGTTCTTC,CASSLSGGTYNEQFF
NA,TRBV20-1,NA,TRBJ2-3,TGCAGTGCTAGTACTGGCGGGCCCAGCACAGATACGCAGTATTTT,CSASTGGPSTDTQYF
NA,TRBV5-1,NA,TRBJ2-5,TGCGCCAGCAGCGGGACTTTTCAAGAGACCCAGTACTTC,CASSGTFQETQYF
NA,TRBV5-4,NA,TRBJ2-3,TGTGCCAGCAGCTTGGTCGGGGACTTAGGGGATACGCAGTATTTT,CASSLVGDLGDTQYF
NA,TRBV3-1/TRBV3-2,NA,TRBJ1-1,TGTGCCAGCAGCCAAGATTACGGGGTGAACACTGAAGCTTTCTTT,CASSQDYGVNTEAFF
TRBD1,TRBV4-1,NA,TRBJ1-5,TGCGCCAGCAGCCAAGGGGACAGGGGGAGAAATCAGCCCCAGCATTTT,CASSQGDRGRNQPQHF
TRBD1,TRBV27,NA,TRBJ2-7,TGTGCCAGCAGTAGACCGGGACAGATTGGATACGAGCAGTACTTC,CASSRPGQIGYEQYF
NA,TRBV18,NA,TRBJ2-7,TGTGCCAGCTCACCAGGCCAGTTAGAGCAGTACTTC,CASSPGQLEQYF
TRBD1,TRBV10-2,NA,TRBJ1-6,TGCGCCAGCAGCTGGACAGGGGGATCACCCCTCCACTTT,CASSWTGGSPLHF
TRBD1,TRBV6-5,NA,TRBJ1-4,TGTGCCAGCAGTCGGGACAGGCAAAATGAAAAACTGTTTTTT,CASSRDRQNEKLFF
NA,TRBV5-1,NA,TRBJ2-2,TGCGCCAGCAGCTTCTTCGCTAGAACCGGGGAGCTGTTTTTT,CASSFFARTGELFF
NA,TRBV30,once,TRBJ1-6,TGTGCCTGCTCGCGGAGTATCGGAATTTCACCCCTCCACTTT,CACSRSIGISPLHF
NA,TRBV4-1,NA,TRBJ2-2,TGCGCCAGCAGCCAAGGGGAGACAAGGGCCGGGGAGCTGTTTTTT,CASSQGETRAGELFF
NA,TRBV2,NA,TRBJ2-3,TGTGCCAGCAGTGAGCTCCAGCGAGGCACAGATACGCAGTATTTT,CASSELQRGTDTQYF
TRBD1,TRBV2,NA,TRBJ2-7,TGTGCCAGCAAGTTGACAGGGAGCTCCTACGAGCAGTACTTC,CASKLTGSSYEQYF
TRBD1,TRBV5-1,once,TRBJ1-1,TGCGCCAGCAGCACCGTCCCGGGACAGGGAATGGGAGTATATACTGAAGCTTTCTTT,CASSTVPGQGMGVYTEAFF
TRBD2,TRBV6-1,NA,TRBJ2-7,TGTGCCAGCAGTGAAGGGGGCCCCTCGGGGGGCTACGAGCAGTACTTC,CASSEGGPSGGYEQYF
NA,TRBV19,NA,TRBJ1-1,TGTGCCAGTAGTAGCCCGGCGGTTGCGACTGAAGCTTTCTTT,CASSSPAVATEAFF
NA,TRBV7-2,NA,TRBJ1-1,TGTGCCAGCAGCCCGCTCCGCTTTCAGGGGAACACTGAAGCTTTCTTT,CASSPLRFQGNTEAFF
NA,TRBV5-1,NA,TRBJ2-7,TGCGCCACCCGCCCCTTCGGTGGAGACGAGCAGTACTTC,CATRPFGGDEQYF
TRBD1,TRBV5-6,once,TRBJ2-2,TGTGCCAGCAGCTTCGCCAGGACAGGCGGGGAGCTGTTTTTT,CASSFARTGGELFF
NA,TRBV4-3,NA,TRBJ1-2,TGCGCCAGCAGCCAAGATTTGGGGGCTGGTTACTGGGGCTATGGCTACACCTTC,CASSQDLGAGYWGYGYTF
NA,TRBV5-4,NA,TRBJ1-1,TGTGCCAGCAGCATGGGTGGAACAGGGATTATGAACACTGAAGCTTTCTTT,CASSMGGTGIMNTEAFF
TRBD1,TRBV5-1,NA,TRBJ1-5,TGCGCCAGCAGCCCGCAGGGGGGTTTTCAGCCCCAGCATTTT,CASSPQGGFQPQHF
NA,TRBV12-5,NA,TRBJ2-2,TGTGCTAGTGGTCCGGCCCTAGGGCGGGACACCGGGGAGCTGTTTTTT,CASGPALGRDTGELFF
NA,TRBV5-6,NA,TRBJ1-6,TGTGCCAGCAGCTTGGAGCAGGGGTCTGGTTATAATTCACCCCTCCACTTT,CASSLEQGSGYNSPLHF
NA,TRBV20-1,NA,TRBJ1-1,TGCAGTGCTAGTCCCAGAATGAACACTGAAGCTTTCTTT,CSASPRMNTEAFF